This T cell receptor beta chain was documented in a study of T cell repertoires in cytomegalovirus infection. The wider study: Recently identified HLA-C-restricted CMV epitopes were among the peptides used. Both a matching HLA type and CMV infection were indicated by public TCR beta signatures.

A single record per CDR3 protein comes from TCRdb applying MiXCR to the reads. Found here are approximately 500,000 distinct CDR3 sequences, around 35% of them singletons; the top ten hold 17%. The CDR3 covers 17 residues. V was trimmed by 9 bases and J by 3 bases, leaving 24 bases between them. Germline V lookup: CDR1 MNHNS, CDR2 SASEGT. The table lists this clonotype with a few counts. Its antigen is unknown. Sequences were derived from cultured PBMCs, sampled from culture after CMV antigen stimulation. The sequence came from a human donor in good health (CMV status not recorded). Some clones in this sample may be carry-over from other donors' samples. V and J are TRBV6-1 and TRBJ2-1, with D perhaps TRBD1 or TRBD2 (5 bases each). The CDR3 DNA reads TGTGCCAGTTGCCGGGACCTTGACCTCCACAGCTACAATGAGCAGTTCTTC. This translates into CASCRDLDLHSYNEQFF.